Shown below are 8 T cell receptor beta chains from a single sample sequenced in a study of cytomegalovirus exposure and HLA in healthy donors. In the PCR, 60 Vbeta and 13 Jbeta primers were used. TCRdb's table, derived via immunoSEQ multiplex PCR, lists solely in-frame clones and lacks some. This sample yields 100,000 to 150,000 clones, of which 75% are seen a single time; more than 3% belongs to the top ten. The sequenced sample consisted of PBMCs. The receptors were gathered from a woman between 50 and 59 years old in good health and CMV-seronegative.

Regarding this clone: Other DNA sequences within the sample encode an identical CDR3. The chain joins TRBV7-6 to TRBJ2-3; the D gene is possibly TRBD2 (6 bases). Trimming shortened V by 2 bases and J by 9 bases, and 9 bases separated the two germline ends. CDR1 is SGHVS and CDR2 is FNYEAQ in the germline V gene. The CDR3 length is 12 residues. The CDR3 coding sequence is TGTGCCAGCAGCTTATTGCGGGACACGCAGTATTTT. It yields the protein CASSLLRDTQYF.

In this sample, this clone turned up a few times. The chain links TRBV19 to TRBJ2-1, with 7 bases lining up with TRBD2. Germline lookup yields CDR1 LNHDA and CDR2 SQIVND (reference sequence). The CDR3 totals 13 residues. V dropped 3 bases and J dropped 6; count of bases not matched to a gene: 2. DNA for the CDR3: TGTGCCAGTAGTATCGGCGGGGGCAATGAGCAGTTCTTC. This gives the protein CASSIGGGNEQFF.

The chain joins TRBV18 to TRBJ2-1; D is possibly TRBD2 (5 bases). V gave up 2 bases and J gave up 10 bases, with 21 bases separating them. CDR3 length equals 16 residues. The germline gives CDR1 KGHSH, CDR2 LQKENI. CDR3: CASSPREHPPFGEQFF. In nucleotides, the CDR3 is TGTGCCAGCTCACCAAGGGAGCACCCCCCGTTTGGGGAGCAGTTCTTC.

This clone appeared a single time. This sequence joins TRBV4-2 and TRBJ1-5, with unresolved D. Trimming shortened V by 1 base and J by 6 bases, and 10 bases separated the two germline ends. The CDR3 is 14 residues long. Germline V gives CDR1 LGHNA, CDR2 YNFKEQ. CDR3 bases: TGTGCCAGCAGCCAAGTCGGTGATAGTCAGCCCCAGCATTTT. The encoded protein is CASSQVGDSQPQHF.

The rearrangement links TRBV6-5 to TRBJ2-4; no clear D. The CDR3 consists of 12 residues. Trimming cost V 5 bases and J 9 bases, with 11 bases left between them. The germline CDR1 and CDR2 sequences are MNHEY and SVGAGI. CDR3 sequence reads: CASSEWRSIQYF. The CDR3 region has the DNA TGTGCCAGCAGTGAATGGCGGAGCATTCAGTACTTC.

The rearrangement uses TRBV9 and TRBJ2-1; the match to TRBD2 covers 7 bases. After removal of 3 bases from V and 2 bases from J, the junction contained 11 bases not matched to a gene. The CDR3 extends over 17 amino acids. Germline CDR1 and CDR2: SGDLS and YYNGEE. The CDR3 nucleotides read TGTGCCAGCAGCGGGGCTAGCGGAGCGGTGGCCTACAATGAGCAGTTCTTC. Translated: CASSGASGAVAYNEQFF.

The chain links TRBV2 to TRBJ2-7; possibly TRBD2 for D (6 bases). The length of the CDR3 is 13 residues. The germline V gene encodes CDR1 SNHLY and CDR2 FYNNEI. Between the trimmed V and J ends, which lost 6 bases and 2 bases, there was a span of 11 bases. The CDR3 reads CASRASETYEQYF. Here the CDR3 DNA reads TGTGCCAGCAGGGCTAGCGAAACCTACGAGCAGTACTTC.

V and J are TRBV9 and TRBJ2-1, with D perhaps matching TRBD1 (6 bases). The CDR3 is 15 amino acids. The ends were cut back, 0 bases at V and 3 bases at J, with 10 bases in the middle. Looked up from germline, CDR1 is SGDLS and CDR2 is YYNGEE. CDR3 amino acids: CASSVGGQHYNEQFF. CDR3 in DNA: TGTGCCAGCAGCGTAGGGGGACAACACTACAATGAGCAGTTCTTC. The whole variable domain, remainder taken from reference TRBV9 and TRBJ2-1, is DSGVTQTPKHLITATGQRVTLRCSPRSGDLSVYWYQQSLDQGLQFLIQYYNGEERAKGNILERFSAQQFPDLHSELNLSSLELGDSALYFCASSVGGQHYNEQFFGPGTRLTVL.